This T cell receptor beta chain was captured by sequencing in a study of blood T cell repertoires in COVID-19. Study information: The analysed material was cDNA or gDNA that came from T cells, B-cell-depleted T cells, or PBMCs.

Germline assignment: CDR1 SGHRS and CDR2 YFSETQ. This CDR3 contains 16 residues. Between the trimmed V and J ends, which lost 1 base and 6 bases, there was a span of 14 bases. This clone was detected once. TCRdb's table, derived via immunoSEQ multiplex PCR, lists solely in-frame clones and lacks some. In the table there are fewer than 450,000 clones, approximately 88% of which are singletons. The sequencing input was peripheral blood. The sequence was obtained from a woman between 45 and 65 years old with COVID-19, enrolled during active disease. The rearrangement uses TRBV5-1 and TRBJ1-6; possibly TRBD1 for D (6 bases). The CDR3 bases are TGCGCCAGCAGCTTGTCGGCCAGGGGTAGTAATTCACCCCTCCACTTT. This encodes CASSLSARGSNSPLHF.